A selection of T cell receptor beta chains follows, all from one sample in a study of shared clonotypes between healthy human individuals. Data came from immunoSEQ multiplex PCR; TCRdb stores just in-frame clones and leaves some out. The sample lists about 2,100,000 clones; about 93% were seen once. Sequenced input: naive CD8+ T cells from PBMCs. The receptors shown here come from a man in his late teens or twenties in good health. Some clones in this sample may be carry-over from other donors' samples. The CDR3 runs from the conserved cysteine through the conserved F or W. The order of the fields is V gene, D gene, clone size, J gene, CDR3 protein, CDR3 DNA. The D gene is left open where the match is weak. Size tells how often a clone was seen (once, few, many) or the class of an expanded clone, and some rows leave it out.

V gene: TRBV4-3; D gene: NA; clone size: NA; J gene: TRBJ2-5; CDR3 protein: CASSRSLGRGETQYF; CDR3 DNA: TGCGCCAGCAGCCGTTCGCTAGGTCGGGGGGAGACCCAGTACTTC
V gene: TRBV5-1; D gene: TRBD2; clone size: NA; J gene: TRBJ2-7; CDR3 protein: CASSLGGGPPEQYF; CDR3 DNA: TGCGCCAGCAGCTTGGGGGGAGGGCCCCCGGAGCAGTACTTC
V gene: TRBV27; D gene: TRBD2; clone size: NA; J gene: TRBJ2-3; CDR3 protein: CASSKLWTSGRVDTQYF; CDR3 DNA: TGTGCCAGCAGTAAACTATGGACTAGCGGGAGAGTAGATACGCAGTATTTT
V gene: TRBV7-9; D gene: NA; clone size: NA; J gene: TRBJ2-1; CDR3 protein: CASSLGDNEQFF; CDR3 DNA: TGTGCCAGCAGCTTAGGGGACAACGAGCAGTTCTTC
V gene: TRBV19; D gene: NA; clone size: NA; J gene: TRBJ2-7; CDR3 protein: CASSIRYFKDEQYF; CDR3 DNA: TGTGCCAGTAGTATCAGATACTTTAAGGACGAGCAGTACTTC
V gene: TRBV7-9; D gene: NA; clone size: NA; J gene: TRBJ1-2; CDR3 protein: CASSLATGNYGYTF; CDR3 DNA: TGTGCCAGCAGCTTAGCAACGGGGAACTATGGCTACACCTTC
V gene: TRBV7-2; D gene: NA; clone size: NA; J gene: TRBJ1-1; CDR3 protein: CASSPIDRPNTEAFF; CDR3 DNA: TGTGCCAGCAGCCCTATAGACAGACCGAACACTGAAGCTTTCTTT
V gene: TRBV13; D gene: TRBD2; clone size: NA; J gene: TRBJ2-1; CDR3 protein: CASSDLAGLAGGNEQFF; CDR3 DNA: TGTGCCAGCAGCGACCTCGCTGGCCTAGCGGGAGGCAATGAGCAGTTCTTC
V gene: TRBV28; D gene: TRBD2; clone size: NA; J gene: TRBJ2-7; CDR3 protein: CASSLGLAEIGGKVFYEQYF; CDR3 DNA: TGTGCCAGCAGTTTGGGACTAGCGGAGATAGGGGGGAAGGTTTTCTACGAGCAGTACTTC
V gene: TRBV4-3; D gene: TRBD2; clone size: NA; J gene: TRBJ2-3; CDR3 protein: CASSQVPGGRSDTQYF; CDR3 DNA: TGCGCCAGCAGCCAGGTGCCTGGCGGGAGAAGTGATACGCAGTATTTT
V gene: TRBV6-5; D gene: TRBD1; clone size: NA; J gene: TRBJ1-1; CDR3 protein: CASSYSDRGTEAFF; CDR3 DNA: TGTGCCAGCAGTTACTCCGACAGGGGCACTGAAGCTTTCTTT
V gene: TRBV28; D gene: NA; clone size: NA; J gene: TRBJ2-2; CDR3 protein: CASSFRVVGELFF; CDR3 DNA: TGTGCCAGCAGTTTTCGGGTTGTCGGGGAGCTGTTTTTT
V gene: TRBV10-3; D gene: NA; clone size: NA; J gene: TRBJ2-7; CDR3 protein: CAIRLDRAYEQYF; CDR3 DNA: TGTGCCATCAGATTAGACAGAGCCTACGAGCAGTACTTC
V gene: TRBV28; D gene: TRBD1; clone size: NA; J gene: TRBJ1-1; CDR3 protein: CASSPGQGNTEAFF; CDR3 DNA: TGTGCCAGCAGTCCGGGACAGGGGAACACTGAAGCTTTCTTT
V gene: TRBV28; D gene: NA; clone size: once; J gene: TRBJ2-4; CDR3 protein: CATTATLLSPIQYF; CDR3 DNA: TGTGCCACCACCGCTACCCTCCTTTCCCCCATTCAGTACTTC
V gene: TRBV29-1; D gene: NA; clone size: NA; J gene: TRBJ2-3; CDR3 protein: CSAGTDTQYF; CDR3 DNA: TGCAGCGCCGGAACAGATACGCAGTATTTT
V gene: TRBV7-9; D gene: TRBD2; clone size: NA; J gene: TRBJ2-3; CDR3 protein: CASSSGEAGGTDTQYF; CDR3 DNA: TGTGCCAGCAGCTCCGGGGAGGCGGGAGGGACAGATACGCAGTATTTT
V gene: TRBV11-2; D gene: TRBD1; clone size: NA; J gene: TRBJ1-2; CDR3 protein: CASSSRRGQTYGYTF; CDR3 DNA: TGTGCCAGCAGCTCCCGACGGGGACAGACCTATGGCTACACCTTC
V gene: TRBV11-2; D gene: NA; clone size: NA; J gene: TRBJ2-7; CDR3 protein: CASSLERSLTYEQYF; CDR3 DNA: TGTGCCAGCAGCTTAGAGAGGTCCCTTACCTACGAGCAGTACTTC
V gene: TRBV7-8; D gene: TRBD1; clone size: NA; J gene: TRBJ1-1; CDR3 protein: CASSFRQGMNTEAFF; CDR3 DNA: TGTGCCAGCAGCTTTAGACAGGGTATGAACACTGAAGCTTTCTTT
V gene: TRBV18; D gene: TRBD1; clone size: NA; J gene: TRBJ2-1; CDR3 protein: CASSPPRDRAYNEQFF; CDR3 DNA: TGTGCCAGCTCACCACCTCGGGACAGGGCCTACAATGAGCAGTTCTTC
V gene: TRBV19; D gene: NA; clone size: NA; J gene: TRBJ2-7; CDR3 protein: CASSWAGRSYEQYF; CDR3 DNA: TGTGCCAGTAGTTGGGCCGGAAGATCCTACGAGCAGTACTTC
V gene: TRBV5-8; D gene: NA; clone size: NA; J gene: TRBJ1-2; CDR3 protein: CASSLTKHRGDGYTF; CDR3 DNA: TGTGCCAGCAGCCTTACCAAGCACCGAGGGGATGGCTACACCTTC
V gene: TRBV2; D gene: NA; clone size: NA; J gene: TRBJ1-3; CDR3 protein: CASSAPRVTGNTIYF; CDR3 DNA: TGTGCCAGCAGTGCCCCCAGGGTAACTGGAAACACCATATATTTT
V gene: TRBV5-6; D gene: NA; clone size: NA; J gene: TRBJ2-7; CDR3 protein: CASCQGGSSYEQYF; CDR3 DNA: TGTGCCAGCTGCCAGGGGGGAAGCTCCTACGAGCAGTACTTC
V gene: TRBV15; D gene: NA; clone size: NA; J gene: TRBJ1-1; CDR3 protein: CATSRDANTEAFF; CDR3 DNA: TGTGCCACCAGCAGAGATGCAAACACTGAAGCTTTCTTT
V gene: TRBV7-6; D gene: TRBD1; clone size: NA; J gene: TRBJ2-1; CDR3 protein: CASSLPTGNEQFF; CDR3 DNA: TGTGCCAGCAGCCTGCCGACAGGGAATGAGCAGTTCTTC
V gene: TRBV28; D gene: TRBD2; clone size: NA; J gene: TRBJ2-7; CDR3 protein: CASSGRAGGNREQYF; CDR3 DNA: TGTGCCAGCAGTGGTCGAGCGGGGGGGAATCGCGAGCAGTACTTC
V gene: TRBV27; D gene: TRBD2; clone size: once; J gene: TRBJ2-1; CDR3 protein: CASSSGLAGADEQFF; CDR3 DNA: TGTGCCAGCAGTTCGGGACTAGCGGGAGCGGATGAGCAGTTCTTC
V gene: TRBV19; D gene: TRBD1; clone size: NA; J gene: TRBJ2-3; CDR3 protein: CASSTRTGDTQYF; CDR3 DNA: TGTGCCAGTAGTACCCGGACAGGAGATACGCAGTATTTT
V gene: TRBV20-1; D gene: NA; clone size: once; J gene: TRBJ2-5; CDR3 protein: CSAGPRETQYF; CDR3 DNA: TGCAGTGCTGGCCCGAGGGAGACCCAGTACTTC
V gene: TRBV5-1; D gene: TRBD2; clone size: NA; J gene: TRBJ2-3; CDR3 protein: CASSWAGLDIDTQYF; CDR3 DNA: TGCGCCAGCAGCTGGGCGGGACTAGATATAGATACGCAGTATTTT
V gene: TRBV27; D gene: NA; clone size: NA; J gene: TRBJ2-7; CDR3 protein: CAAGLSSSYEQYF; CDR3 DNA: TGTGCCGCGGGGCTCTCTAGCTCCTACGAGCAGTACTTC
V gene: TRBV27; D gene: NA; clone size: NA; J gene: TRBJ2-7; CDR3 protein: CASSLIGRREQYF; CDR3 DNA: TGTGCCAGCAGTTTAATTGGGAGAAGGGAGCAGTACTTC
V gene: TRBV11-3; D gene: NA; clone size: NA; J gene: TRBJ2-5; CDR3 protein: CASSLTLRETQYF; CDR3 DNA: TGTGCCAGCAGCTTGACATTAAGGGAGACCCAGTACTTC
V gene: TRBV7-3; D gene: TRBD2; clone size: NA; J gene: TRBJ2-7; CDR3 protein: CASSLISGGTYEQYF; CDR3 DNA: TGTGCCAGCAGCTTAATCAGCGGGGGTACCTACGAGCAGTACTTC
V gene: TRBV11-3; D gene: TRBD1; clone size: NA; J gene: TRBJ2-5; CDR3 protein: CASSLTDRGPYQETQYF; CDR3 DNA: TGTGCCAGCAGCTTGACGGACAGGGGGCCTTACCAAGAGACCCAGTACTTC
V gene: TRBV19; D gene: NA; clone size: NA; J gene: TRBJ2-6; CDR3 protein: CASSIWSSGANVLTF; CDR3 DNA: TGTGCCAGTAGTATCTGGTCGTCTGGGGCCAACGTCCTGACTTTC
V gene: TRBV27; D gene: NA; clone size: NA; J gene: TRBJ2-7; CDR3 protein: CASKGQSSYEQYF; CDR3 DNA: TGTGCCAGCAAGGGCCAGAGCTCCTACGAGCAGTACTTC
V gene: TRBV14; D gene: TRBD1; clone size: NA; J gene: TRBJ2-5; CDR3 protein: CASSPWDRGVETQYF; CDR3 DNA: TGTGCCAGCAGCCCGTGGGACAGGGGAGTGGAGACCCAGTACTTC
V gene: TRBV27; D gene: TRBD2; clone size: NA; J gene: TRBJ2-3; CDR3 protein: CASSLMFTGGATDTQYF; CDR3 DNA: TGTGCCAGCAGTTTGATGTTTACGGGAGGGGCCACAGATACGCAGTATTTT
V gene: TRBV7-9; D gene: NA; clone size: NA; J gene: TRBJ1-1; CDR3 protein: CASSRVGHEAFF; CDR3 DNA: TGTGCCAGCAGCCGCGTAGGTCATGAAGCTTTCTTT
V gene: TRBV5-5; D gene: NA; clone size: NA; J gene: TRBJ2-2; CDR3 protein: CASSLDYLSRELFF; CDR3 DNA: TGTGCCAGCAGCTTGGACTACTTGTCCAGGGAGCTGTTTTTT
V gene: TRBV11-2; D gene: NA; clone size: NA; J gene: TRBJ2-7; CDR3 protein: CASSLLETRGEQYF; CDR3 DNA: TGTGCCAGCAGCTTACTAGAGACTAGAGGCGAGCAGTACTTC
V gene: TRBV27; D gene: NA; clone size: NA; J gene: TRBJ2-7; CDR3 protein: CASSFGRVSYEQYF; CDR3 DNA: TGTGCCAGCAGTTTTGGTAGGGTTTCCTACGAGCAGTACTTC
V gene: TRBV28; D gene: NA; clone size: NA; J gene: TRBJ2-7; CDR3 protein: CASSLFRVYEQYF; CDR3 DNA: TGTGCCAGCAGTTTATTTAGGGTCTACGAGCAGTACTTC
V gene: TRBV2; D gene: NA; clone size: NA; J gene: TRBJ2-7; CDR3 protein: CASSRSGTPPHEQYF; CDR3 DNA: TGTGCCAGCAGCCGAAGTGGGACTCCCCCCCACGAGCAGTACTTC
V gene: TRBV19; D gene: NA; clone size: NA; J gene: TRBJ2-1; CDR3 protein: CASSLTGGAYNEQFF; CDR3 DNA: TGTGCCAGTAGCCTGACCGGTGGGGCCTACAATGAGCAGTTCTTC
V gene: TRBV27; D gene: TRBD1; clone size: NA; J gene: TRBJ2-7; CDR3 protein: CASSYGTGYWEQYF; CDR3 DNA: TGTGCCAGCAGTTACGGGACAGGGTATTGGGAGCAGTACTTC
V gene: TRBV11-2; D gene: TRBD1; clone size: NA; J gene: TRBJ2-3; CDR3 protein: CASSWSDRGTDTQYF; CDR3 DNA: TGTGCCAGCAGCTGGTCCGACAGGGGCACAGATACGCAGTATTTT
V gene: TRBV6-5; D gene: NA; clone size: few; J gene: TRBJ1-5; CDR3 protein: CASSQGNQPQHF; CDR3 DNA: TGTGCCAGCAGTCAGGGCAATCAGCCCCAGCATTTT
V gene: TRBV6-6; D gene: TRBD1; clone size: NA; J gene: TRBJ1-4; CDR3 protein: CASSDTGVLEKLFF; CDR3 DNA: TGTGCCAGCAGTGACACAGGGGTTTTGGAAAAACTGTTTTTT
V gene: TRBV9; D gene: TRBD2; clone size: NA; J gene: TRBJ2-1; CDR3 protein: CASSARAGGFYNEQFF; CDR3 DNA: TGTGCCAGCAGCGCCCGGGCGGGAGGGTTCTACAATGAGCAGTTCTTC
V gene: TRBV29-1; D gene: TRBD2; clone size: NA; J gene: TRBJ2-1; CDR3 protein: CSVGTSGRGNEQFF; CDR3 DNA: TGCAGCGTTGGGACTAGCGGGAGGGGGAATGAGCAGTTCTTC
V gene: TRBV11-2; D gene: TRBD2; clone size: NA; J gene: TRBJ2-1; CDR3 protein: CASSLGGIYNEQFF; CDR3 DNA: TGTGCCAGCAGCTTGGGGGGGATATACAATGAGCAGTTCTTC
V gene: TRBV4-2; D gene: NA; clone size: NA; J gene: TRBJ2-7; CDR3 protein: CASSQAYTGTQHTYEQYF; CDR3 DNA: TGTGCCAGCAGCCAAGCTTATACCGGGACCCAGCACACCTACGAGCAGTACTTC
V gene: TRBV7-9; D gene: NA; clone size: NA; J gene: TRBJ2-1; CDR3 protein: CASSQALGTYNEQFF; CDR3 DNA: TGTGCCAGCAGCCAGGCCCTAGGGACCTACAATGAGCAGTTCTTC
V gene: TRBV28; D gene: TRBD1; clone size: NA; J gene: TRBJ2-5; CDR3 protein: CASRQTGNLETQYF; CDR3 DNA: TGTGCCAGCAGACAGACAGGGAATTTAGAGACCCAGTACTTC
V gene: TRBV28; D gene: TRBD1; clone size: NA; J gene: TRBJ2-7; CDR3 protein: CASSLRGGGEQYF; CDR3 DNA: TGTGCCAGCAGTTTACGAGGGGGCGGCGAGCAGTACTTC
V gene: TRBV27; D gene: NA; clone size: NA; J gene: TRBJ1-1; CDR3 protein: CASSLNPVNTEAFF; CDR3 DNA: TGTGCCAGCAGTTTAAATCCGGTGAACACTGAAGCTTTCTTT